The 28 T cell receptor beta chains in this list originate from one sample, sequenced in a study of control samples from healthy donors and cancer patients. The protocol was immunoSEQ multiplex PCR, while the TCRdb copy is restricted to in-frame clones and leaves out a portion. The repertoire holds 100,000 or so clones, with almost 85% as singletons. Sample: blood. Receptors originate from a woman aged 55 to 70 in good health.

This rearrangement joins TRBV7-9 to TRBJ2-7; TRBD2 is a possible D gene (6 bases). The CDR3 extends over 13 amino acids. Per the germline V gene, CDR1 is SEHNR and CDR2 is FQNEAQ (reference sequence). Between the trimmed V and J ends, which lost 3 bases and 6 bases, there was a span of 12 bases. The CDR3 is CASSFGGLGEQYF. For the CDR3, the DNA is TGTGCCAGCAGCTTTGGGGGGTTAGGCGAGCAGTACTTC.

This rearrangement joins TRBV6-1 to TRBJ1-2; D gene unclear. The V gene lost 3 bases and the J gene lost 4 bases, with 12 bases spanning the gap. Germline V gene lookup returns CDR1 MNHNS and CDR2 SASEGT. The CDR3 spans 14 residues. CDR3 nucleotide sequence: TGTGCCAGCAGTGACCTTGGACGGGTCTATGGCTACACCTTC. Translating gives CASSDLGRVYGYTF.

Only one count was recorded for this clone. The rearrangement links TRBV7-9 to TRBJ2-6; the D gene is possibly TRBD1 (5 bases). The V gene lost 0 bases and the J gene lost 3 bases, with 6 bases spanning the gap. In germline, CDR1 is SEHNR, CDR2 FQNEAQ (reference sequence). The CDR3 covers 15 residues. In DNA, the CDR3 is TGTGCCAGCAGCTTAGCAGGGGTTGGGGCCAACGTCCTGACTTTC. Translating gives CASSLAGVGANVLTF. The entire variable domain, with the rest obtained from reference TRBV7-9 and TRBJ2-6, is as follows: DTGVSQNPRHKITKRGQNVTFRCDPISEHNRLYWYRQTLGQGPEFLTYFQNEAQLEKSRLLSDRFSAERPKGSFSTLEIQRTEQGDSAMYLCASSLAGVGANVLTFGAGSRLTVL.

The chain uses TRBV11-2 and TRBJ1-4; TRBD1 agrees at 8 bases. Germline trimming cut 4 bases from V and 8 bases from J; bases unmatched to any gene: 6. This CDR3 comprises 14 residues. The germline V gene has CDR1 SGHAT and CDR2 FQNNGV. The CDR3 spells CASSYQGAGEKLFF. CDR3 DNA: TGTGCCAGCAGCTATCAGGGGGCGGGAGAAAAACTGTTTTTT.

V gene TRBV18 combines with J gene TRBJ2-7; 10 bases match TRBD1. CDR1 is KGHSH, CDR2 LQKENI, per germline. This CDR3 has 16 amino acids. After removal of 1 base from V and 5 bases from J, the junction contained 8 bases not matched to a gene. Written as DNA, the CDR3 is TGTGCCAGCTCACCACAGAGGAGGGACAGGGGTGACGAGCAGTACTTC. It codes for CASSPQRRDRGDEQYF.

Here the CDR3 DNA reads TGCGCCAGCAGTCTCCTAGCGGGAAGCACAGATACGCAGTATTTT. As protein: CASSLLAGSTDTQYF. V and J are TRBV10-2 and TRBJ2-3; 9 nucleotides align to TRBD2. Germline V lookup: CDR1 WSHSY, CDR2 SAAADI. Trimming took 5 bases from V and 0 from J; bases not matched to a gene: 3. The CDR3 totals 15 residues.

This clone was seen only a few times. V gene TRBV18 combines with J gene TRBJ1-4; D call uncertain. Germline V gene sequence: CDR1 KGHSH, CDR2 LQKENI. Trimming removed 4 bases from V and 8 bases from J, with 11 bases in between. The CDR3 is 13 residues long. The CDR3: CASSQNRREKLFF. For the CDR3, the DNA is TGTGCCAGCTCACAAAACCGCCGGGAAAAACTGTTTTTT.

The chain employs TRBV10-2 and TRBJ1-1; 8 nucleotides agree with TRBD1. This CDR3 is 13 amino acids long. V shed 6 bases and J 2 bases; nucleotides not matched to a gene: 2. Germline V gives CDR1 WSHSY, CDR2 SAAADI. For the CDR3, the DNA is TGCGCCAGCAGGGGACAGGTCAACACTGAAGCTTTCTTT. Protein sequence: CASRGQVNTEAFF.

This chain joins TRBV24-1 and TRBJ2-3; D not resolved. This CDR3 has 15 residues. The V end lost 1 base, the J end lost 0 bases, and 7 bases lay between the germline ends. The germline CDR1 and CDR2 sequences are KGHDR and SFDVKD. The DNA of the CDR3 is TGTGCCACCAGTGATTTTGTTTCAAGCACAGATACGCAGTATTTT. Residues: CATSDFVSSTDTQYF.

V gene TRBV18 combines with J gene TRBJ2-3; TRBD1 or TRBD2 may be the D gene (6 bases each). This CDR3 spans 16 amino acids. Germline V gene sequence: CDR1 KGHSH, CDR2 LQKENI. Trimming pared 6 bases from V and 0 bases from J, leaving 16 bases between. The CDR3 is CASSRGGGLSTDTQYF. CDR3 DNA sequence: TGTGCCAGCTCCAGAGGAGGGGGTCTCAGCACAGATACGCAGTATTTT.

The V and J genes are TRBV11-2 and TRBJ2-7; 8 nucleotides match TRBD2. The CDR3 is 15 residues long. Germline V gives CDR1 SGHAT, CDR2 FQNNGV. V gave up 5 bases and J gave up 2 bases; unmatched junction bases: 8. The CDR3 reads CASSRVRTSTYEQYF. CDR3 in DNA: TGTGCCAGCAGCCGCGTCCGGACTAGCACCTACGAGCAGTACTTC.

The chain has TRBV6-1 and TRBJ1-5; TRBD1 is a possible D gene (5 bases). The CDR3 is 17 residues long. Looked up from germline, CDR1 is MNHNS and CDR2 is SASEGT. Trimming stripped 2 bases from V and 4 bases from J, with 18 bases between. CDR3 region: CASSEIGGWNPNQPQHF. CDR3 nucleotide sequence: TGTGCCAGCAGTGAAATTGGGGGATGGAACCCAAATCAGCCCCAGCATTTT.

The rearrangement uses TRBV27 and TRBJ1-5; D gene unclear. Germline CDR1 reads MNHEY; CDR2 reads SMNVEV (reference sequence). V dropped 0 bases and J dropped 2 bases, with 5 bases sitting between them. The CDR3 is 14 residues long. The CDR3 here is CASSLSKRNQPQHF. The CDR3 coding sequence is TGTGCCAGCAGTTTATCTAAGCGCAATCAGCCCCAGCATTTT.

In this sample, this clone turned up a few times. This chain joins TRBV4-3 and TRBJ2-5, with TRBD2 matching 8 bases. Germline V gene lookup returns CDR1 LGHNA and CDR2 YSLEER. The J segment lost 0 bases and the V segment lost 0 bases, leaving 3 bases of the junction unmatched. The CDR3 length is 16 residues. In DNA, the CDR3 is TGCGCCAGCAGCCAAGATGGGCGGGGGGACCAAGAGACCCAGTACTTC. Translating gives CASSQDGRGDQETQYF.

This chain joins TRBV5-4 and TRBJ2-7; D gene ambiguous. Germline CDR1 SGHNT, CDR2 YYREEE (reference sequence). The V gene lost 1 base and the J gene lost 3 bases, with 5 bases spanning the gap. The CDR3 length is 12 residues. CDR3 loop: CASSLSGYEQYF. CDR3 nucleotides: TGTGCCAGCAGCTTGTCGGGCTACGAGCAGTACTTC.

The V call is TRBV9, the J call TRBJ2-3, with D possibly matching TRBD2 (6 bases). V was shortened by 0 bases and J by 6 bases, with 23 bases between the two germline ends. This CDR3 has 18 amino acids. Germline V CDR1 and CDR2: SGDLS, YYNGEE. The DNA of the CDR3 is TGTGCCAGCAGCGTAGGTGGTAGCGGTCTTTCGAATCGGGATACGCAGTATTTT. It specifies CASSVGGSGLSNRDTQYF.

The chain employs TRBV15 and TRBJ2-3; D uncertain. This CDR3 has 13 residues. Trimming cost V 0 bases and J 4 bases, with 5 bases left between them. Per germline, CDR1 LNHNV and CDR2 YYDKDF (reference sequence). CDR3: CATSRDRPDTQYF. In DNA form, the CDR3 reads TGTGCCACCAGCAGAGATCGGCCAGATACGCAGTATTTT.

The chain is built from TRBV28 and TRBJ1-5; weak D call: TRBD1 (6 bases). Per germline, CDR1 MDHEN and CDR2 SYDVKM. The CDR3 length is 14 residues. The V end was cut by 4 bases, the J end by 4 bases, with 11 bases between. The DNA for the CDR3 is TGTGCCAGCAGTTCTCGACAGGTAAATCAGCCCCAGCATTTT. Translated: CASSSRQVNQPQHF.

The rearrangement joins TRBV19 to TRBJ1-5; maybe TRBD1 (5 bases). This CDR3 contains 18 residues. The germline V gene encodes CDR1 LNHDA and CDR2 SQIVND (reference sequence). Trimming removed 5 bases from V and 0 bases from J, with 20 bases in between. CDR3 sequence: CASSFSGRRPFSNQPQHF. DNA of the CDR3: TGTGCCAGTAGTTTCTCGGGGCGAAGGCCGTTTAGCAATCAGCCCCAGCATTTT.

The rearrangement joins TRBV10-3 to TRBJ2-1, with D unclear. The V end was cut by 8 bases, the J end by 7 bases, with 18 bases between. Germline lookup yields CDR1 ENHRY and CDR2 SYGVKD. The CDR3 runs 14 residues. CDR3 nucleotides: TGTGCCATCGGCGAAGCCCCTCTAAAAAATGAGCAGTTCTTC. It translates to CAIGEAPLKNEQFF.

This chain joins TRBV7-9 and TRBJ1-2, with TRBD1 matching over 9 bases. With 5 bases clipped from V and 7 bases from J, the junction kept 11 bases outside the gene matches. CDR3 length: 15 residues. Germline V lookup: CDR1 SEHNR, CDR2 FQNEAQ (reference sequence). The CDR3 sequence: CASSVLGTGTAGYTF. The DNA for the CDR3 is TGTGCCAGCAGCGTCCTTGGGACAGGGACGGCTGGCTACACCTTC.

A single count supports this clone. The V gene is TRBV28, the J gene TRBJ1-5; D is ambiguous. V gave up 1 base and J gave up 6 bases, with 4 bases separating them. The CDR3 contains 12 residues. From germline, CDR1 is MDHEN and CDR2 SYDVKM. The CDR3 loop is CASSLLAQPQHF. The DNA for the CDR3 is TGTGCCAGCAGTTTATTAGCTCAGCCCCAGCATTTT.

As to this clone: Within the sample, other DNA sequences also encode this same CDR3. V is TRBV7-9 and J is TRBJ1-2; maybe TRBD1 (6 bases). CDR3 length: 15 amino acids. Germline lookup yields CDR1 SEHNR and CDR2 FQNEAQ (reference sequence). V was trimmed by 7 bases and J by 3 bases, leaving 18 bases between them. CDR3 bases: TGTGCCAGCATAGGGGGTGGGCGGTCCGACTATGGCTACACCTTC. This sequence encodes CASIGGGRSDYGYTF.

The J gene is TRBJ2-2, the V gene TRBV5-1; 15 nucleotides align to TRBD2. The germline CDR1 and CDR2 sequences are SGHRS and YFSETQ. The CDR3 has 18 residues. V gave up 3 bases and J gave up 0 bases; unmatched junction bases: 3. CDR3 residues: CASSSGLAGGPNTGELFF. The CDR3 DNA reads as TGCGCCAGCAGCTCAGGACTAGCGGGAGGGCCGAACACCGGGGAGCTGTTTTTT. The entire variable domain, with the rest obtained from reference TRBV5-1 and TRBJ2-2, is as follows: KAGVTQTPRYLIKTRGQQVTLSCSPISGHRSVSWYQQTPGQGLQFLFEYFSETQRNKGNFPGRFSGRQFSNSRSEMNVSTLELGDSALYLCASSSGLAGGPNTGELFFGEGSRLTVL.

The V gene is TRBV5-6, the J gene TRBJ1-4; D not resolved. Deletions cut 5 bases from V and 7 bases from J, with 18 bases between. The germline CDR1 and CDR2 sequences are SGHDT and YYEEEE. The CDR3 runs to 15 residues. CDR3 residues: CASRVWIAMGEKLFF. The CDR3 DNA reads TGTGCCAGCAGGGTCTGGATAGCGATGGGTGAAAAACTGTTTTTT.

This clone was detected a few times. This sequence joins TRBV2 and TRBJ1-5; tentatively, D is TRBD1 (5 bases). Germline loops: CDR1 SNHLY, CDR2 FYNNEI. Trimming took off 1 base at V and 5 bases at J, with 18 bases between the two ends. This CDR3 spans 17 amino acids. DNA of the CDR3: TGTGCCAGCAGTGAAGGGCAGGGTCTCAGGAAAGATCAGCCCCAGCATTTT. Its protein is CASSEGQGLRKDQPQHF.

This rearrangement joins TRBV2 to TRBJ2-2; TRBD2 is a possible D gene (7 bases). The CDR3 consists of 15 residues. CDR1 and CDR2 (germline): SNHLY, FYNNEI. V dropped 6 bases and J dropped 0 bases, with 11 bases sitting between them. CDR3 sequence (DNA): TGTGCCAGCAGAAAGGGGGGGCCGAACACCGGGGAGCTGTTTTTT. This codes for CASRKGGPNTGELFF.

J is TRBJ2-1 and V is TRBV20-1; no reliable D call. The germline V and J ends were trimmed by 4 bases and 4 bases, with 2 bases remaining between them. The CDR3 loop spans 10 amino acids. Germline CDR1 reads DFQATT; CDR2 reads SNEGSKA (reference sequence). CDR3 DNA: TGCAGTGCTATTTACAATGAGCAGTTCTTC. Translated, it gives CSAIYNEQFF.